This T cell receptor beta chain was captured by sequencing in a study of regulatory T cells in long-lasting Graves disease. V was shortened by 0 bases and J by 11 bases, with 8 bases between the two germline ends. In germline, CDR1 is ENHRY, CDR2 SYGVKD. The CDR3 extends over 12 amino acids. Investigators prepared the TCR beta libraries by applying iRepertoire HTBI primers and Arm-PCR of CDR3 regions. MiXCR was run by TCRdb on the multiplex PCR reads, yielding one entry per CDR3 protein. The sample gives a few hundred thousand distinct CDR3 sequences, about 20% of which show up once; 10% to 15% is in the top ten. The time point: persistent/refractory GD, antithyroid drugs over 5 years with positive TRAb. Construction of the TCR library relied on RNA isolated from PBMCs.

This TCR derives from a female donor with Graves disease. This sample comprised peripheral blood mononuclear cells (PBMCs), obtained when the disease was refractory, from a patient treated with antithyroid drugs. V usage is TRBV10-3 and J usage is TRBJ2-1; D gene ambiguous. The CDR3 DNA follows: TGTGCCATCAGTGAGTCGTGGGATAAGCAGTTCTTC. This encodes CAISESWDKQFF.